This T cell receptor (beta chain) was sequenced during a study of long-term antiretroviral therapy in people with HIV. Points from the study as a whole: Blood obtained between about 2004 and 2017 may reflect older ART regimens.

Note on this clone: Its antigen is unidentified.

Germline V gene lookup returns CDR1 MNHEY and CDR2 SVGAGI. The CDR3 sequence is 15 residues long. V shed 6 bases and J 3 bases; nucleotides not matched to a gene: 6. The assay, immunoSEQ v3.0, was run at survey level. Profiling relied on immunoSEQ multiplex PCR, and the TCRdb table lists in-frame clones only, not all of them. Among fewer than 25,000 clones listed, 95% were seen once. This specimen consisted of unsorted PBMCs, obtained about 4.9 years after starting antiretroviral therapy. This sequence originates from a woman aged 45-65 years with HIV. The rearrangement joins TRBV6-5 to TRBJ2-1, with 9 bases aligning to TRBD2. The CDR3 sequence is CASSGSGSYYNEQFF. The CDR3, as DNA: TGTGCCAGCAGCGGTAGCGGGAGTTACTACAATGAGCAGTTCTTC.